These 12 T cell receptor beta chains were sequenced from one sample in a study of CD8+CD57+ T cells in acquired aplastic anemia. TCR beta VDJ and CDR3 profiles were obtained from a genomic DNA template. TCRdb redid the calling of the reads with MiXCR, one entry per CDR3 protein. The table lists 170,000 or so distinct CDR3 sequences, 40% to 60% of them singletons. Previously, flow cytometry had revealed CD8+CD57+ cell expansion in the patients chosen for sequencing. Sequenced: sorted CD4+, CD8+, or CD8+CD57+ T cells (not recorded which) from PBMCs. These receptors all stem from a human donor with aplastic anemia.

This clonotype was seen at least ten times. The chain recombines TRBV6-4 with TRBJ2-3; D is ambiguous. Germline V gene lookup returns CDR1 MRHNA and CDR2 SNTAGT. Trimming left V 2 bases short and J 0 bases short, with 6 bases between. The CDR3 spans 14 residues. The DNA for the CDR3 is TGTGCCAGCAGTGACAGACCAAGCACAGATACGCAGTATTTT. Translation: CASSDRPSTDTQYF.

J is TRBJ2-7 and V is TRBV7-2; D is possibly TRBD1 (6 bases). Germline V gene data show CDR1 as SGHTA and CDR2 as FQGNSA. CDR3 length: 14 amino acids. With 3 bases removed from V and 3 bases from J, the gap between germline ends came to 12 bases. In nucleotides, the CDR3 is TGTGCCAGCAGCTTTCCCGGGACAAGCTACGAGCAGTACTTC. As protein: CASSFPGTSYEQYF. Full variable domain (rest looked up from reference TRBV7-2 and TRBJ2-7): GAGVSQSPSNKVTEKGKDVELRCDPISGHTALYWYRQSLGQGLEFLIYFQGNSAPDKSGLPSDRFSAERTGGSVSTLTIQRTQQEDSAVYLCASSFPGTSYEQYFGPGTRLTVT.

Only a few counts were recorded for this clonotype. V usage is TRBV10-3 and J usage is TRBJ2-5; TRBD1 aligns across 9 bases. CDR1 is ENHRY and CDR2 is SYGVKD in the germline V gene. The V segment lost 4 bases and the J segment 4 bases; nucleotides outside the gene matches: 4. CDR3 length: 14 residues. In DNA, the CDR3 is TGTGCCATCAGTGTTAGACAGGGGGGAGAGACCCAGTACTTC. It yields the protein CAISVRQGGETQYF.

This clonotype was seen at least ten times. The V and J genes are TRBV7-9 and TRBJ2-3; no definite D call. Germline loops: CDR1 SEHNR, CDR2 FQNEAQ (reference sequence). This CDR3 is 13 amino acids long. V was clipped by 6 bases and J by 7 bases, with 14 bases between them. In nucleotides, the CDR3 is TGTGCCAGCAGTTTAAGCGCGGCGAATACGCAGTATTTT. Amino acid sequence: CASSLSAANTQYF.

CDR3 DNA sequence: TGCAGTGCTCCCCGTACAGGGACTGGAAACACCATATATTTT. Residues: CSAPRTGTGNTIYF. This chain connects TRBV20-1 to TRBJ1-3, with D maybe TRBD1 (6 bases). Trimming cost V 5 bases and J 2 bases, with 13 bases left between them. CDR1 is DFQATT, CDR2 SNEGSKA, per germline (reference sequence). The CDR3 is made up of 14 amino acids.

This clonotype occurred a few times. Here the CDR3 DNA reads TGTGCCACCAGCAGAGGTTCGAACAGGGGCGACTACGAGCAGTACTTC. Its translation: CATSRGSNRGDYEQYF. This chain joins TRBV15 and TRBJ2-7, with 7 bases fitting TRBD1. The length of the CDR3 is 16 residues. With 1 base clipped from V and 3 bases from J, the junction kept 9 bases outside the gene matches. Germline V lookup: CDR1 LNHNV, CDR2 YYDKDF (reference sequence).

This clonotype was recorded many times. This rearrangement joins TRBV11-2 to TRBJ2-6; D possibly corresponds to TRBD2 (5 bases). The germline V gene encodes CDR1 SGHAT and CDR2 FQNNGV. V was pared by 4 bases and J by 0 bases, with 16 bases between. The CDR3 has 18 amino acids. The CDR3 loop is CASSSWVLEGSGANVLTF. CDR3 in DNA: TGTGCCAGCAGCTCATGGGTCCTAGAGGGCTCTGGGGCCAACGTCCTGACTTTC.

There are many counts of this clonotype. The CDR3 loop reads CASSPDLGQGYEQYF. The CDR3 DNA follows: TGCGCCAGCAGCCCGGACTTGGGACAAGGATACGAGCAGTACTTC. The chain carries TRBV5-1 and TRBJ2-7; a weak D match, TRBD1 (6 bases). V was pared by 4 bases and J by 4 bases, with 18 bases between. The germline V gene has CDR1 SGHRS and CDR2 YFSETQ. CDR3 length equals 15 residues. Based on the CDR3 plus reference TRBV5-1 and TRBJ2-7, the full variable domain is KAGVTQTPRYLIKTRGQQVTLSCSPISGHRSVSWYQQTPGQGLQFLFEYFSETQRNKGNFPGRFSGRQFSNSRSEMNVSTLELGDSALYLCASSPDLGQGYEQYFGPGTRLTVT.

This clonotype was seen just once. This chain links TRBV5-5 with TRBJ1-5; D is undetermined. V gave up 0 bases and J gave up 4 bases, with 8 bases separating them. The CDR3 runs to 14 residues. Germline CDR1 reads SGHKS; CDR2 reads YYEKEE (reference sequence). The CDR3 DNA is TGTGCCAGCAGCTTGGGGGCCCTAAATCAGCCCCAGCATTTT. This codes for CASSLGALNQPQHF.

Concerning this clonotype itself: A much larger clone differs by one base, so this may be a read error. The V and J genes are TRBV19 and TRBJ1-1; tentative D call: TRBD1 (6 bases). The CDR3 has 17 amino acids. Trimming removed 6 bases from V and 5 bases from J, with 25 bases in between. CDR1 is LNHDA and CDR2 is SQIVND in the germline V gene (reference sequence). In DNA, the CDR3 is TGTGCCAGTAGCCCAGACCGTAACAGGGCCGGGCCGACTGAAGCTTTCTTT. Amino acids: CASSPDRNRAGPTEAFF.

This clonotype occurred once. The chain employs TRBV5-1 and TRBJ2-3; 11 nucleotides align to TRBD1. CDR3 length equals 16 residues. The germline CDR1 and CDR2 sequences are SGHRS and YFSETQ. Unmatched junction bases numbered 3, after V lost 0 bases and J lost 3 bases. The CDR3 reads CASSLEGQGVTDTQYF. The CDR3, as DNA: TGCGCCAGCAGCTTGGAGGGACAGGGGGTAACAGATACGCAGTATTTT.

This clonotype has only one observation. The chain's CDR3 is CASSSSGTSVSYEQYF. The CDR3 bases are TGTGCCAGCAGCTCATCCGGGACTAGCGTCTCCTACGAGCAGTACTTC. The chain couples TRBV7-3 to TRBJ2-7, with 10 bases lining up with TRBD2. This CDR3 spans 16 amino acids. V lost 4 bases to trimming and J lost 0 bases; unmatched junction nucleotides: 6. CDR1 SGHTA and CDR2 FQGTGA come from the germline V gene.